The sequence of this T cell receptor (beta chain) was determined in a study of CD8+CD57+ T cells in acquired aplastic anemia. For the study at large: Sorted CD4+ and CD8+ cells gave an average of roughly 3.2 ug of DNA. An average of about 10.8 million reads for CD4+ cells was obtained from healthy donors.

V was trimmed by 1 base and J by 5 bases, leaving 8 bases between them. Germline CDR1 reads SEHNR; CDR2 reads FQNEAQ (reference sequence). This CDR3 contains 13 residues. Both TCR beta VDJ combination and CDR3 sequence profiling were carried out. Genomic DNA was the template for this profiling. TCRdb ran MiXCR on the reads and lists one entry per CDR3 protein. Altogether about 110,000 distinct CDR3 sequences are present, about half being singletons, with the ten largest covering 30% to 35%. The V gene is TRBV7-9, the J gene TRBJ2-5; no reliable D call. The TCR was taken from a human donor in good health, serving as a control. The sample consisted of sorted CD4+, CD8+, or CD8+CD57+ T cells (not recorded which) from PBMCs. The CDR3, as DNA: TGTGCCAGCAGCTTAGGCAGTGTGGAGACCCAGTACTTC. It translates to CASSLGSVETQYF.